Listed below are T cell receptor beta chains from one sample, sequenced in a study of T-cell memory formation after mild COVID-19. Each CDR3 protein gets one entry after TCRdb re-called the 5' RACE reads with MiXCR. The sample yields hundreds of thousands of distinct CDR3 sequences, 8.2% seen once. The material sequenced was PBMCs or a T cell subset sorted from them (not recorded which). These receptors were collected from a man between 18 and 35 years old who had mild COVID-19 (a few samples of this study predate the infection). Cell type and time point are not known. The CDR3 runs from the conserved cysteine through the conserved F or W. Each record gives: clone size, V gene, D gene, J gene, CDR3 protein, CDR3 DNA. D genes are given only for firm matches. Clone size is not always given. Where it is, it says once, few, many or a class for expanded clones.

clone size: -
V gene: TRBV9
D gene: -
J gene: TRBJ2-3
CDR3 protein: CASSPRGGQTTDTQYF
CDR3 DNA: TGTGCCAGCAGCCCGAGGGGGGGTCAGACAACAGATACGCAGTATTTT

clone size: many
V gene: TRBV7-6
D gene: -
J gene: TRBJ2-3
CDR3 protein: CASSLDERGATDTQYF
CDR3 DNA: TGTGCCAGCAGCTTAGATGAGCGTGGAGCCACAGATACGCAGTATTTT

clone size: few
V gene: TRBV5-4
D gene: TRBD2
J gene: TRBJ2-3
CDR3 protein: CASSKSGGGFLSTDTQYF
CDR3 DNA: TGTGCCAGCTCGAAATCCGGCGGGGGATTTCTCAGCACAGATACGCAGTATTTT

clone size: many
V gene: TRBV20-1
D gene: -
J gene: TRBJ1-1
CDR3 protein: CSARGPDSTEAFF
CDR3 DNA: TGCAGTGCTAGAGGCCCTGACAGCACTGAAGCTTTCTTT

clone size: many
V gene: TRBV28
D gene: -
J gene: TRBJ1-5
CDR3 protein: CASTSGMEGNQPQHF
CDR3 DNA: TGTGCCAGCACCTCGGGAATGGAGGGCAATCAGCCCCAGCATTTT

clone size: few
V gene: TRBV4-3
D gene: -
J gene: TRBJ1-4
CDR3 protein: CASSQDPSFNEKLFF
CDR3 DNA: TGCGCCAGCAGCCAAGACCCGTCCTTTAATGAAAAACTGTTTTTT

clone size: -
V gene: TRBV6-5
D gene: -
J gene: TRBJ2-1
CDR3 protein: CASSYSIQPSYNEQFF
CDR3 DNA: TGTGCCAGCAGTTACTCGATACAGCCCTCCTACAATGAGCAGTTCTTC

clone size: -
V gene: TRBV5-1
D gene: TRBD2
J gene: TRBJ2-3
CDR3 protein: CASSLVLAGATDTQYF
CDR3 DNA: TGCGCCAGCAGCTTGGTCCTAGCGGGGGCGACAGATACGCAGTATTTT

clone size: few
V gene: TRBV7-8
D gene: -
J gene: TRBJ1-2
CDR3 protein: CASSLVGPNFHYGYTF
CDR3 DNA: TGTGCCAGCAGCTTAGTAGGACCGAATTTCCACTATGGCTACACCTTC

clone size: many
V gene: TRBV5-1
D gene: -
J gene: TRBJ1-6
CDR3 protein: CASRTGSNSPLHF
CDR3 DNA: TGCGCCAGCCGAACAGGGTCGAATTCACCCCTCCACTTT

clone size: many
V gene: TRBV5-1
D gene: -
J gene: TRBJ2-2
CDR3 protein: CASSSGQLTGELFF
CDR3 DNA: TGCGCCAGCAGCTCGGGACAACTCACCGGGGAGCTGTTTTTT

clone size: many
V gene: TRBV14
D gene: TRBD2
J gene: TRBJ2-1
CDR3 protein: CASSQAGGGEQFF
CDR3 DNA: TGTGCCAGCAGCCAGGCGGGGGGCGGGGAGCAGTTCTTC

clone size: -
V gene: TRBV9
D gene: -
J gene: TRBJ1-1
CDR3 protein: CATGVGANTEAFF
CDR3 DNA: TGTGCCACCGGAGTAGGAGCGAACACTGAAGCTTTCTTT

clone size: few
V gene: TRBV30
D gene: -
J gene: TRBJ1-1
CDR3 protein: CAWSERGNTEAFF
CDR3 DNA: TGTGCCTGGAGTGAACGGGGGAACACTGAAGCTTTCTTT

clone size: many
V gene: TRBV5-1
D gene: -
J gene: TRBJ2-3
CDR3 protein: CASRRDTAGDTQYF
CDR3 DNA: TGCGCCAGCCGCCGGGACACCGCCGGAGATACGCAGTATTTT

clone size: once
V gene: TRBV7-2
D gene: -
J gene: TRBJ1-2
CDR3 protein: CASSWDRVPGYTF
CDR3 DNA: TGTGCCAGCAGCTGGGACCGGGTCCCTGGCTACACCTTC

clone size: -
V gene: TRBV6-1
D gene: -
J gene: TRBJ1-2
CDR3 protein: CASRVDPGYNYGYTF
CDR3 DNA: TGTGCCAGCAGGGTGGACCCAGGGTATAACTATGGCTACACCTTC

clone size: many
V gene: TRBV7-2
D gene: -
J gene: TRBJ2-3
CDR3 protein: CASSLNSPDTQYF
CDR3 DNA: TGTGCCAGCAGCTTAAACTCTCCAGATACGCAGTATTTT

clone size: -
V gene: TRBV5-1
D gene: -
J gene: TRBJ2-7
CDR3 protein: CASSLGVYYEQYF
CDR3 DNA: TGCGCCAGCAGCTTGGGGGTTTACTACGAGCAGTACTTC

clone size: -
V gene: TRBV7-2
D gene: -
J gene: TRBJ1-1
CDR3 protein: CASSFILNTEAFF
CDR3 DNA: TGTGCCAGCAGCTTTATATTGAACACTGAAGCTTTCTTT

clone size: few
V gene: TRBV3-1
D gene: TRBD2
J gene: TRBJ2-1
CDR3 protein: CASSPHPTSGGEQFF
CDR3 DNA: TGTGCCAGCAGCCCCCACCCGACTAGCGGGGGTGAGCAGTTCTTC

clone size: -
V gene: TRBV4-1
D gene: -
J gene: TRBJ1-6
CDR3 protein: CASSQEGPASPLHF
CDR3 DNA: TGCGCCAGCAGCCAAGAAGGACCGGCATCACCCCTCCACTTT

clone size: -
V gene: TRBV4-1
D gene: -
J gene: TRBJ1-5
CDR3 protein: CASSQDINQPQHF
CDR3 DNA: TGCGCCAGCAGCCAAGATATAAATCAGCCCCAGCATTTT

clone size: -
V gene: TRBV5-1
D gene: TRBD2
J gene: TRBJ2-5
CDR3 protein: CASSLAERGAAQYF
CDR3 DNA: TGCGCCAGCAGCTTGGCGGAGCGGGGGGCTGCCCAGTACTTC

clone size: few
V gene: TRBV7-9
D gene: -
J gene: TRBJ2-3
CDR3 protein: CASSLGIWGTSTDTQYF
CDR3 DNA: TGTGCCAGCAGCTTAGGTATTTGGGGGACCAGCACAGATACGCAGTATTTT

clone size: many
V gene: TRBV5-1
D gene: TRBD1
J gene: TRBJ1-4
CDR3 protein: CASSLRGQGATNEKLFF
CDR3 DNA: TGCGCCAGCAGCTTGCGCGGACAGGGGGCAACTAATGAAAAACTGTTTTTT

clone size: few
V gene: TRBV19
D gene: TRBD1
J gene: TRBJ1-2
CDR3 protein: CASRPSQTGYLAYTF
CDR3 DNA: TGTGCCAGTAGACCCTCACAGACAGGGTATCTCGCCTACACCTTC

clone size: -
V gene: TRBV7-6
D gene: TRBD1
J gene: TRBJ2-3
CDR3 protein: CASSPAEGDRAREGGTEGTDTQYF
CDR3 DNA: TGTGCCAGCAGCCCAGCTGAGGGGGACAGGGCCCGCGAGGGTGGCACAGAGGGCACAGATACGCAGTATTTT

clone size: many
V gene: TRBV7-2
D gene: TRBD1
J gene: TRBJ1-3
CDR3 protein: CASGRTGTGPNTIYF
CDR3 DNA: TGTGCCAGCGGCCGTACCGGGACAGGGCCCAACACCATATATTTT

clone size: -
V gene: TRBV7-9
D gene: TRBD2
J gene: TRBJ2-1
CDR3 protein: CASSERLAGGLKNEQFF
CDR3 DNA: TGTGCCAGCAGCGAACGACTAGCGGGGGGTTTAAAAAATGAGCAGTTCTTC

clone size: -
V gene: TRBV7-9
D gene: TRBD2
J gene: TRBJ2-5
CDR3 protein: CASSLTSGAEETQYF
CDR3 DNA: TGTGCCAGCAGCTTGACTAGCGGGGCGGAGGAGACCCAGTACTTC

clone size: few
V gene: TRBV12-3/TRBV12-4
D gene: -
J gene: TRBJ1-1
CDR3 protein: CASSLFTEAFF
CDR3 DNA: TGTGCCAGCAGTTTATTTACTGAAGCTTTCTTT

clone size: -
V gene: TRBV5-1
D gene: -
J gene: TRBJ2-1
CDR3 protein: CASSFGDNYNEQFF
CDR3 DNA: TGCGCCAGCAGCTTCGGGGACAACTACAATGAGCAGTTCTTC

clone size: few
V gene: TRBV6-5
D gene: TRBD1
J gene: TRBJ1-1
CDR3 protein: CASSRQGFGTEAFF
CDR3 DNA: TGTGCCAGCAGTCGACAGGGCTTCGGCACTGAAGCTTTCTTT

clone size: few
V gene: TRBV4-3
D gene: -
J gene: TRBJ2-1
CDR3 protein: CASSQEWDPYNEQFF
CDR3 DNA: TGCGCCAGCAGCCAGGAGTGGGACCCCTACAATGAGCAGTTCTTC

clone size: -
V gene: TRBV5-1
D gene: TRBD1
J gene: TRBJ2-2
CDR3 protein: CASSFQGALNTGELFF
CDR3 DNA: TGCGCCAGCAGCTTCCAGGGGGCCCTTAACACCGGGGAGCTGTTTTTT

clone size: few
V gene: TRBV4-1
D gene: -
J gene: TRBJ2-7
CDR3 protein: CASSQDPKGHEQYF
CDR3 DNA: TGCGCCAGCAGCCAGGACCCTAAAGGGCACGAGCAGTACTTC

clone size: -
V gene: TRBV12-3/TRBV12-4
D gene: -
J gene: TRBJ2-4
CDR3 protein: CASRSEGAVNIQYF
CDR3 DNA: TGTGCCAGCAGGTCGGAGGGGGCCGTAAACATTCAGTACTTC

clone size: -
V gene: TRBV9
D gene: -
J gene: TRBJ2-2
CDR3 protein: CASSVAPNTGELFF
CDR3 DNA: TGTGCCAGCAGCGTGGCACCCAACACCGGGGAGCTGTTTTTT

clone size: few
V gene: TRBV12-3/TRBV12-4
D gene: -
J gene: TRBJ2-7
CDR3 protein: CASSFRQVGGYYEQYF
CDR3 DNA: TGTGCCAGCAGTTTTCGGCAGGTAGGGGGTTACTACGAGCAGTACTTC

clone size: -
V gene: TRBV6-2/TRBV6-3
D gene: -
J gene: TRBJ2-3
CDR3 protein: CASSYSWFTDTQYF
CDR3 DNA: TGTGCCAGCAGTTACAGTTGGTTTACAGATACGCAGTATTTT

clone size: -
V gene: TRBV20-1
D gene: -
J gene: TRBJ1-5
CDR3 protein: CSARTQGKPGQPQHF
CDR3 DNA: TGCAGTGCTAGAACCCAGGGGAAACCGGGGCAGCCCCAGCATTTT

clone size: few
V gene: TRBV20-1
D gene: -
J gene: TRBJ1-5
CDR3 protein: CSLDRGDQPQHF
CDR3 DNA: TGCAGCCTGGACCGAGGGGATCAGCCCCAGCATTTT

clone size: -
V gene: TRBV6-2/TRBV6-3
D gene: TRBD1
J gene: TRBJ1-2
CDR3 protein: CASSYPGQVSYTF
CDR3 DNA: TGTGCCAGCAGTTACCCGGGACAGGTCAGCTACACCTTC

clone size: few
V gene: TRBV5-4
D gene: -
J gene: TRBJ2-6
CDR3 protein: CASSFSGMGGANVLTF
CDR3 DNA: TGTGCCAGCAGCTTTAGCGGAATGGGAGGGGCCAACGTCCTGACTTTC

clone size: -
V gene: TRBV5-4
D gene: -
J gene: TRBJ1-1
CDR3 protein: CASRSGQTEAFF
CDR3 DNA: TGTGCCAGCAGATCCGGACAGACTGAAGCTTTCTTT

clone size: few
V gene: TRBV9
D gene: TRBD1
J gene: TRBJ2-3
CDR3 protein: CASSSRQGEADTQYF
CDR3 DNA: TGTGCCAGCAGCTCAAGACAGGGGGAAGCAGATACGCAGTATTTT

clone size: -
V gene: TRBV7-8
D gene: -
J gene: TRBJ1-2
CDR3 protein: CASSCCNGYTF
CDR3 DNA: TGTGCCAGCAGCTGCTGTAATGGCTACACCTTC

clone size: -
V gene: TRBV5-6
D gene: TRBD1
J gene: TRBJ1-2
CDR3 protein: CASSLVGQGYGYTF
CDR3 DNA: TGTGCCAGCAGCTTGGTGGGACAGGGCTATGGCTACACCTTC

clone size: few
V gene: TRBV7-2
D gene: -
J gene: TRBJ2-3
CDR3 protein: CASSSPVEDTQYF
CDR3 DNA: TGTGCCAGCAGCTCTCCAGTGGAAGATACGCAGTATTTT

clone size: -
V gene: TRBV7-2
D gene: -
J gene: TRBJ1-4
CDR3 protein: CASSFDGRVGEKLFF
CDR3 DNA: TGTGCCAGCAGCTTTGACGGGAGGGTGGGTGAAAAACTGTTTTTT

clone size: many
V gene: TRBV30
D gene: -
J gene: TRBJ2-2
CDR3 protein: CAWSVVSTGELFF
CDR3 DNA: TGTGCCTGGAGTGTAGTAAGCACCGGGGAGCTGTTTTTT

clone size: few
V gene: TRBV5-1
D gene: TRBD2
J gene: TRBJ2-5
CDR3 protein: CASSLRLAVQQETQYF
CDR3 DNA: TGCGCCAGCAGCTTACGACTAGCGGTTCAACAAGAGACCCAGTACTTC

clone size: -
V gene: TRBV10-2
D gene: -
J gene: TRBJ2-1
CDR3 protein: CASSEGRVWNEQFF
CDR3 DNA: TGCGCCAGCAGTGAAGGACGGGTTTGGAATGAGCAGTTCTTC

clone size: few
V gene: TRBV4-2
D gene: -
J gene: TRBJ2-3
CDR3 protein: CASSQDPPGSGTDTQYF
CDR3 DNA: TGTGCCAGCAGCCAAGACCCCCCAGGGAGTGGTACAGATACGCAGTATTTT

clone size: -
V gene: TRBV25-1
D gene: -
J gene: TRBJ1-1
CDR3 protein: CASSEPSGRDEEAFF
CDR3 DNA: TGTGCCAGCAGTGAACCATCCGGGCGGGACGAGGAAGCTTTCTTT

clone size: few
V gene: TRBV5-1
D gene: TRBD1
J gene: TRBJ2-3
CDR3 protein: CASISGDRASTDTQYF
CDR3 DNA: TGCGCCAGCATCTCCGGGGACAGGGCTAGCACAGATACGCAGTATTTT

clone size: -
V gene: TRBV7-2
D gene: -
J gene: TRBJ2-1
CDR3 protein: CASSLVNGQFF
CDR3 DNA: TGTGCCAGCAGCTTAGTGAACGGGCAGTTCTTC

clone size: -
V gene: TRBV4-3
D gene: TRBD1
J gene: TRBJ1-3
CDR3 protein: CASSQVRTGRGNTIYF
CDR3 DNA: TGCGCCAGCAGCCAAGTTAGGACAGGGCGTGGAAACACCATATATTTT

clone size: few
V gene: TRBV19
D gene: -
J gene: TRBJ1-3
CDR3 protein: CAMSPSSSGNTIYF
CDR3 DNA: TGTGCCATGAGCCCATCGAGCTCTGGAAACACCATATATTTT